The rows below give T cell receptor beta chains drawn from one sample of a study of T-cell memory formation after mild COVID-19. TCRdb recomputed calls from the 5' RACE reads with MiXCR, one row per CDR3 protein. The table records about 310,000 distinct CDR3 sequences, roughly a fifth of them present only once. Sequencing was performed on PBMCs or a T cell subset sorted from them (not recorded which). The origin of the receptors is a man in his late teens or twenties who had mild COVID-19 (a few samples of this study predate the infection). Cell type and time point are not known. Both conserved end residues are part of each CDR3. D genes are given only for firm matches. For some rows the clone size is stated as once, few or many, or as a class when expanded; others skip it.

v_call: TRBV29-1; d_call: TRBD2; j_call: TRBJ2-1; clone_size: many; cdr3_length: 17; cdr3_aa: CSVDVASGGASYNEQFF; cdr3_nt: TGCAGCGTTGATGTCGCTAGCGGGGGGGCAAGCTACAATGAGCAGTTCTTC
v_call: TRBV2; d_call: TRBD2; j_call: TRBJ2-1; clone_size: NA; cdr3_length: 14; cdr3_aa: CASSEALPSGGRFF; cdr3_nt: TGTGCCAGCAGTGAAGCGCTTCCTAGCGGGGGCAGGTTCTTC
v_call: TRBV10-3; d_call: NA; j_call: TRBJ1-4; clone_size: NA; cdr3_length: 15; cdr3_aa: CAISDPLISNEKLFF; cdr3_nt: TGTGCCATCAGTGACCCTCTGATATCTAATGAAAAACTGTTTTTT
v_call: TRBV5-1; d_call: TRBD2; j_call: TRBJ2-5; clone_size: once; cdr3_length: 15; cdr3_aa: CSSSLERGNQETQYF; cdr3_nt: TGCTCCAGCAGCTTGGAGCGGGGGAACCAAGAGACCCAGTACTTC
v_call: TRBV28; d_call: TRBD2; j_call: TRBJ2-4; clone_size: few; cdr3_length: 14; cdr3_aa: CASNPGGSKNIQYF; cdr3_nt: TGTGCCAGCAACCCGGGGGGATCCAAAAACATTCAGTACTTC
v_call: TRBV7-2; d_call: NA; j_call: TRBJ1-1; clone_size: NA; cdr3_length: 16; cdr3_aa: CASSWTALFGDTEAFF; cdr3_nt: TGTGCCAGCAGCTGGACGGCTCTATTTGGGGACACTGAAGCTTTCTTT
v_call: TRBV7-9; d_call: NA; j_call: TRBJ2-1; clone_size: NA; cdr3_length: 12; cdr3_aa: CASSPRRDEQFF; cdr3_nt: TGTGCCAGCAGCCCCCGGAGGGATGAGCAGTTCTTC
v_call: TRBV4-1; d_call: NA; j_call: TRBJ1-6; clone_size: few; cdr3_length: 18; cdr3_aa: CASSQDGTLSSYNSPLHF; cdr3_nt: TGCGCCAGCAGCCAAGACGGGACATTAAGCTCCTATAATTCACCCCTCCACTTT
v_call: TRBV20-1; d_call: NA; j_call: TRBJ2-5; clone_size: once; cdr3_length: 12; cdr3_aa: CSARSVQETQYF; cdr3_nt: TGCAGTGCTAGGTCCGTCCAAGAGACCCAGTACTTC
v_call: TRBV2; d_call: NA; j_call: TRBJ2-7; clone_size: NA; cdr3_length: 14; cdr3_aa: CASSFPGRGYEQYF; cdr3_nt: TGTGCCAGCAGTTTCCCAGGCAGAGGTTACGAGCAGTACTTC
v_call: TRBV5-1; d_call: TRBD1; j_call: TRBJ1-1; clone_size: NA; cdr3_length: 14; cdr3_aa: CASSFTGENTEAFF; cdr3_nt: TGCGCCAGCAGCTTCACAGGGGAGAACACTGAAGCTTTCTTT
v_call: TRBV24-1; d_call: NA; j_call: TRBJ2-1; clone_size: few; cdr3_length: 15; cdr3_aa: CATSDSSRGGDEQFF; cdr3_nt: TGTGCCACCAGTGATTCCTCTAGGGGCGGCGATGAGCAGTTCTTC
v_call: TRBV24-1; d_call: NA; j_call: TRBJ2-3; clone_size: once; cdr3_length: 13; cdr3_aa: CATTDVFTDTQYF; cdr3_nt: TGTGCCACAACGGATGTTTTTACAGATACGCAGTATTTT
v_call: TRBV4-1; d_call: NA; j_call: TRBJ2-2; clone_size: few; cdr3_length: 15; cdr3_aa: CASSPGAGGTGELFF; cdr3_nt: TGCGCCAGCAGCCCCGGCGCAGGGGGGACCGGGGAGCTGTTTTTT
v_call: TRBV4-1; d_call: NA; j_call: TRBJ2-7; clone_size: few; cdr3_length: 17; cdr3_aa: CASSQQRDSARSYEQYF; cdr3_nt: TGCGCCAGCAGCCAACAGAGAGACTCGGCCCGCTCCTACGAGCAGTACTTC
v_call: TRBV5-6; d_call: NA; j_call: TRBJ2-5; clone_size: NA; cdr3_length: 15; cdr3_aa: CASSYTGRYQETQYF; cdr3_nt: TGTGCCAGCAGCTACACAGGACGATACCAAGAGACCCAGTACTTC
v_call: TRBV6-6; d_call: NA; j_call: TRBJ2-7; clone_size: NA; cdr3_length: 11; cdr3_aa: CASRTGYEQYF; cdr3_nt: TGTGCCAGCCGAACAGGGTACGAGCAGTACTTC
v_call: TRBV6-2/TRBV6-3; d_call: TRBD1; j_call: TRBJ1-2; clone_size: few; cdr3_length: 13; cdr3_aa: CASSFGQGHGYTF; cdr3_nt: TGTGCCAGCAGTTTTGGACAGGGCCATGGCTACACCTTC
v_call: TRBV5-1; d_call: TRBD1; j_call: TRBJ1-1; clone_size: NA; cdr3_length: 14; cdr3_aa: CASSLWDRNTEAFF; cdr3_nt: TGCGCCAGCAGCTTATGGGACAGAAACACTGAAGCTTTCTTT
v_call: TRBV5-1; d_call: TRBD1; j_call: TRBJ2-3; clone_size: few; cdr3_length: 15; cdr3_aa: CASSLATTGGDTQYF; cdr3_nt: TGCGCCAGCAGCTTGGCAACCACAGGGGGAGATACGCAGTATTTT
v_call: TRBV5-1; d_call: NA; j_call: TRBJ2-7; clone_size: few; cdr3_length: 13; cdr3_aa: CASHRGQSNEQYF; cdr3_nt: TGCGCCAGCCACCGAGGACAGTCCAACGAGCAGTACTTC
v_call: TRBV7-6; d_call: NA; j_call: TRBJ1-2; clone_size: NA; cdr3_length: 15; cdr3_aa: CASSLNVGSPYGYTF; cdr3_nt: TGTGCCAGCAGCTTAAATGTAGGCAGCCCCTATGGCTACACCTTC
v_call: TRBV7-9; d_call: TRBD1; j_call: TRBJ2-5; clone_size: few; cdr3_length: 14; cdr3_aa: CASSVRQGQETQYF; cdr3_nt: TGTGCCAGCAGCGTCCGACAGGGCCAAGAGACCCAGTACTTC
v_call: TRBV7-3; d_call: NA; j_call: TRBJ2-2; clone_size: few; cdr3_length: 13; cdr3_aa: CASSSGRTGELFF; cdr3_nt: TGTGCCAGCAGCTCCGGACGGACCGGGGAGCTGTTTTTT
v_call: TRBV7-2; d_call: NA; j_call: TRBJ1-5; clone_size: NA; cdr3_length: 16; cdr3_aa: CASSPDTPASNQPQHF; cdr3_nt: TGTGCCAGCAGCCCGGACACGCCTGCGAGCAATCAGCCCCAGCATTTT
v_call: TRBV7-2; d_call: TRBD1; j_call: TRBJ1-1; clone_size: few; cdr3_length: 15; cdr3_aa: CASSSKTGSSSSAFF; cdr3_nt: TGTGCCAGCAGCTCCAAGACAGGGTCAAGTTCTTCCGCTTTCTTT
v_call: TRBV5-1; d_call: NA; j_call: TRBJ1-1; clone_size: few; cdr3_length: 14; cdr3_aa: CASSLAGLGTEAFF; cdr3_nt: TGCGCCAGCAGCTTGGCAGGGCTCGGCACTGAAGCTTTCTTT
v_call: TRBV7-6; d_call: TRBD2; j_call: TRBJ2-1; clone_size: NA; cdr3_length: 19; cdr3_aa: CASSFLLAGGRISDNEQFF; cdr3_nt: TGTGCCAGCAGCTTTTTATTAGCGGGGGGGCGAATCTCCGACAATGAGCAGTTCTTC
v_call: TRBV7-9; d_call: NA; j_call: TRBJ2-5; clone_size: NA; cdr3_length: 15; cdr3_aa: CASSVRDGGWETQYF; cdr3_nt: TGTGCCAGCAGCGTCCGGGACGGCGGCTGGGAGACCCAGTACTTC
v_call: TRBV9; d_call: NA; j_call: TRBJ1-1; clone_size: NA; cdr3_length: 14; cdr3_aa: CASTVSVVNTEAFF; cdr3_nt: TGTGCCAGCACCGTCTCAGTAGTGAACACTGAAGCTTTCTTT
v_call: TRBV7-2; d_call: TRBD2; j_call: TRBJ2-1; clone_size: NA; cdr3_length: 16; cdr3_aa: CASSLLAGAQYNEQFF; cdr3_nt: TGTGCCAGCAGCTTACTAGCGGGGGCCCAATACAATGAGCAGTTCTTC
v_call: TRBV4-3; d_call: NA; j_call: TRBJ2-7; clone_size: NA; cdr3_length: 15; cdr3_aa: CASSQARRGAVEQYF; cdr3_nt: TGCGCCAGCAGCCAAGCGAGACGGGGGGCCGTCGAGCAGTACTTC
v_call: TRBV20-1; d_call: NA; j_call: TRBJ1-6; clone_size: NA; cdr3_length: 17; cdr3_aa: CSARDLRTSSYNSPLHF; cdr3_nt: TGCAGTGCTAGAGATCTAAGGACGAGCTCCTATAATTCACCCCTCCACTTT
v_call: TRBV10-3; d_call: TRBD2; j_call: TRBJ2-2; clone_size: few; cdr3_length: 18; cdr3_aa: CAISGPTSGGLNTGELFF; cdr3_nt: TGTGCCATCAGTGGCCCGACTAGCGGGGGGTTGAACACCGGGGAGCTGTTTTTT
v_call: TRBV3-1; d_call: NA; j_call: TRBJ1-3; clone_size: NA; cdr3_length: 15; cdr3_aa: CASSNRDLPGNTIYF; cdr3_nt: TGTGCCAGCTCGAATCGGGACTTGCCTGGAAACACCATATATTTT
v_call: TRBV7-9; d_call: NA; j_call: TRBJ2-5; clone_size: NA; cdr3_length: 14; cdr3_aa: CASSRDWGLETQYF; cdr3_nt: TGTGCCAGCAGCCGCGATTGGGGGTTAGAGACCCAGTACTTC
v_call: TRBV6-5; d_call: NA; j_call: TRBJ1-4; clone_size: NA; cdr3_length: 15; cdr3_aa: CASRPLGTGDEKLFF; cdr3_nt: TGTGCCAGCAGACCTCTAGGGACGGGGGATGAAAAACTGTTTTTT
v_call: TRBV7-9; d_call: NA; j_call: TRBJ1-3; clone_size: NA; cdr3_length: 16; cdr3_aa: CASSRRARPSGNTIYF; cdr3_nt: TGTGCCAGCAGCCGAAGGGCCAGACCCTCTGGAAACACCATATATTTT
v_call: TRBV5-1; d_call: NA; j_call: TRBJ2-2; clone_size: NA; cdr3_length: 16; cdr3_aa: CASSLRQTLSTGELFF; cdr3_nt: TGCGCCAGCAGCTTAAGGCAAACATTGAGCACCGGGGAGCTGTTTTTT
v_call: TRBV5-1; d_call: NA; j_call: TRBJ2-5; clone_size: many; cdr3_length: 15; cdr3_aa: CASSRRPGAQETQYF; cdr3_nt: TGCGCCAGCAGCCGACGGCCGGGGGCTCAAGAGACCCAGTACTTC
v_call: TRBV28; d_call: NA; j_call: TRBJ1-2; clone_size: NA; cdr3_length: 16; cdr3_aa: CASSSARGAGNYGYTF; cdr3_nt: TGTGCCAGCAGTTCCGCCCGGGGGGCTGGTAACTATGGCTACACCTTC
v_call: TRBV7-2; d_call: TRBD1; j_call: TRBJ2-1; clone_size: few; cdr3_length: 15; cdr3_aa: CASSLVQGAVNEQFF; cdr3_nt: TGTGCCAGCAGCTTGGTCCAGGGGGCGGTTAATGAGCAGTTCTTC
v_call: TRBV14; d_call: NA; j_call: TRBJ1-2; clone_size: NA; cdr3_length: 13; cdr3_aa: CASRPPGEEGYTF; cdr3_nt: TGTGCCAGCAGGCCGCCGGGGGAGGAAGGCTACACCTTC
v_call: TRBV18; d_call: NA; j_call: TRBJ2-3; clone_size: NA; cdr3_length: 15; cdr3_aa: CASSQLASSTDTQYF; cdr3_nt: TGTGCCAGCTCACAGCTAGCTTCGAGCACAGATACGCAGTATTTT
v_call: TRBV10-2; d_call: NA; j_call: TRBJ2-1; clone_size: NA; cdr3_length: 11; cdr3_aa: CATRRGNEQFF; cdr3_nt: TGCGCCACCCGGCGGGGCAATGAGCAGTTCTTC
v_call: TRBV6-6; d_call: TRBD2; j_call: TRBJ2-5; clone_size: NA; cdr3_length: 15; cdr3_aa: CASSSQGTSEETQYF; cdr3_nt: TGTGCCAGCAGTTCCCAGGGGACTAGTGAGGAGACCCAGTACTTC
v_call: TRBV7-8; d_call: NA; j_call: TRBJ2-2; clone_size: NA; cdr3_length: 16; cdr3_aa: CASSFRDLSRSGELFF; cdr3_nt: TGTGCCAGCAGCTTCAGGGACCTCAGCCGGTCCGGGGAGCTGTTTTTT
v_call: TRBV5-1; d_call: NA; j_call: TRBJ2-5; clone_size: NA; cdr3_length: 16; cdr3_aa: CASSLGWSRGQETQYF; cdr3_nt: TGCGCCAGCAGCTTGGGGTGGAGTAGGGGGCAAGAGACCCAGTACTTC
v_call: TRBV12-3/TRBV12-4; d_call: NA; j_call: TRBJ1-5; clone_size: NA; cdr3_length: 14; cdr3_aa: CASRAGVSNQPQHF; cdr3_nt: TGTGCCAGCAGGGCGGGGGTTAGCAATCAGCCCCAGCATTTT
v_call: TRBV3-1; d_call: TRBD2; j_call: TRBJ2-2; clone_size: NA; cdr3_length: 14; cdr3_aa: CASSHTSEGGELFF; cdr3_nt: TGTGCCAGCAGCCATACTAGCGAGGGCGGGGAGCTGTTTTTT
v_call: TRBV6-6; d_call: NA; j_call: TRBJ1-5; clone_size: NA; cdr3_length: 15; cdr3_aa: CASSSSPGRGQPQHF; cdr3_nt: TGTGCCAGCAGTTCCAGTCCAGGGAGGGGTCAGCCCCAGCATTTT